The clone carrying this T cell receptor beta chain was picked up a small number of times. This entry belongs to a study of regulatory T cells in long-lasting Graves disease. For TCR beta, libraries came from iRepertoire HTBI primers and Arm-PCR of CDR3 regions. TCRdb analysed the multiplex PCR reads with MiXCR anew, one entry per CDR3 protein. Here the sample spans around 340,000 distinct CDR3 sequences, roughly 21% being singletons. The time point: persistent/refractory GD, antithyroid drugs over 5 years with positive TRAb. Construction of the TCR library relied on RNA isolated from PBMCs. The starting material was peripheral blood mononuclear cells (PBMCs), obtained when the disease was refractory, from a patient treated with antithyroid drugs. The sequence derives from a female donor with Graves disease.

Written as DNA, the CDR3 is TGTGCCACGAAGGGGCTAGCGGGGGAAGGCGGGGAGCTGTTTTTT. Its protein is CATKGLAGEGGELFF. V and J are TRBV6-1 and TRBJ2-2, with 10 bases fitting TRBD2. This CDR3 contains 15 residues. Trimming took 10 bases from V and 7 from J; bases not matched to a gene: 12. Germline CDR1 reads MNHNS; CDR2 reads SASEGT.